One sample yielded the 23 T cell receptor beta chains listed below, sequenced in a study of neurological immune-mediated disorders. Each CDR3 protein is one row after TCRdb ran MiXCR on the 5' RACE reads. The sample holds tens of thousands of distinct CDR3 sequences, 10% seen once. The sample was PBMCs. The receptor source for this set is a man aged 40-49 years in good health.

As concerns this clonotype: This may be a read error: a much more frequent sequence differs by one nucleotide. The rearrangement links TRBV5-1 to TRBJ2-5, with TRBD2 identical over 7 bases. Looked up from germline, CDR1 is SGHRS and CDR2 is YFSETQ. Unmatched junction bases numbered 11, after V lost 4 bases and J lost 2 bases. CDR3 length: 16 residues. CDR3: CASSTLRTGGQETQYF. CDR3 coding DNA: TGCGCCAGCAGCACCCTGAGGACGGGGGGACAAGAGACCCAGTACTTC.

In its sample, this clonotype was seen many times. V usage is TRBV3-1 and J usage is TRBJ2-7; no definite D call. CDR1 is LGHDT and CDR2 is YNNKEL in the germline V gene (reference sequence). This CDR3 is built from 15 residues. With 0 bases removed from V and 0 bases from J, the gap between germline ends came to 9 bases. The CDR3 loop reads CASSQEGDSSYEQYF. DNA for the CDR3: TGTGCCAGCAGCCAAGAAGGCGACTCCTCCTACGAGCAGTACTTC.

This clonotype was observed at least ten times. V usage is TRBV5-1 and J usage is TRBJ2-7; no definite D call. This CDR3 region has 14 residues. Germline V CDR1 and CDR2: SGHRS, YFSETQ. V lost 4 bases and J 1 base, leaving 12 bases between the germline ends. CDR3 DNA sequence: TGCGCCAGCAGCCCCCCGACCGGTTCCTACGAGCAGTACTTC. Its translation is CASSPPTGSYEQYF.

This clonotype was recorded many times. V is TRBV5-1 and J is TRBJ2-7; tentative D call: TRBD1 (6 bases). Germline V gene sequence: CDR1 SGHRS, CDR2 YFSETQ. The CDR3 totals 16 residues. V lost 2 bases and J 0 bases, leaving 15 bases between the germline ends. CDR3 amino acids: CASSFLPTGSSYEQYF. CDR3 DNA: TGCGCCAGCAGCTTCCTCCCTACAGGGAGCTCCTACGAGCAGTACTTC. Filled out from reference TRBV5-1 and TRBJ2-7, the complete variable domain reads KAGVTQTPRYLIKTRGQQVTLSCSPISGHRSVSWYQQTPGQGLQFLFEYFSETQRNKGNFPGRFSGRQFSNSRSEMNVSTLELGDSALYLCASSFLPTGSSYEQYFGPGTRLTVT.

In this sample, this clonotype turned up many times. This chain uses TRBV20-1 with TRBJ1-1; D might be TRBD1 (5 bases). The CDR3 is 16 amino acids. Between the trimmed V and J ends, which lost 0 bases and 1 base, there was a span of 15 bases. CDR1 and CDR2 (germline): DFQATT, SNEGSKA (reference sequence). The CDR3: CSARDVGHLKNTEAFF. The CDR3 DNA is TGCAGTGCTAGAGATGTAGGACACCTGAAGAACACTGAAGCTTTCTTT.

This clonotype has a count of ten or more. The chain is built from TRBV20-1 and TRBJ2-1; no reliable D call. Trimming removed 7 bases at V and 9 bases at J, with 13 bases between. CDR3 length equals 11 residues. CDR1 is DFQATT and CDR2 is SNEGSKA in the germline V gene (reference sequence). The CDR3 DNA reads TGCAGTGTCAGCAGCTTTGGTGAGCAGTTCTTC. This encodes CSVSSFGEQFF.

This clonotype was observed at least ten times. The chain has TRBV6-5 and TRBJ2-5; D gene ambiguous. The germline V and J ends were trimmed by 6 bases and 4 bases, with 9 bases remaining between them. Germline CDR1 reads MNHEY; CDR2 reads SVGAGI. This CDR3 has 12 residues. The CDR3, as DNA: TGTGCCAGCAGGGGGATACGAGAGACCCAGTACTTC. Encoded protein: CASRGIRETQYF.

This clonotype was observed at least ten times. The CDR3 region is CSARPQRGLSYEQYF. The CDR3 DNA sequence: TGCAGTGCTAGACCCCAGCGGGGCCTCTCCTACGAGCAGTACTTC. J is TRBJ2-7 and V is TRBV20-1; 7 bases are a match to TRBD2. V gave up 2 bases and J gave up 0 bases; unmatched junction bases: 7. The CDR3 has 15 residues. Germline CDR1 is DFQATT and CDR2 is SNEGSKA (reference sequence).

This clonotype was found many times. The chain has TRBV5-1 and TRBJ2-5; D remains ambiguous. CDR1 is SGHRS and CDR2 is YFSETQ in the germline V gene. V was shortened by 0 bases and J by 2 bases, with 8 bases between the two germline ends. The CDR3 consists of 14 residues. Here the CDR3 reads CASSLERPQETQYF. For the CDR3, the DNA is TGCGCCAGCAGCTTGGAACGGCCACAAGAGACCCAGTACTTC.

This clonotype was counted at least ten times. This chain links TRBV12-3 or TRBV12-4 with TRBJ2-7; no firm D call. The CDR3 is 12 residues long. V lost 3 bases, J lost 1 base, and 4 bases lay in between. CDR3 bases: TGTGCCAGCAGTTTTTTGTCCTACGAGCAGTACTTC. Protein: CASSFLSYEQYF.

This clonotype was seen at least ten times. The chain recombines TRBV20-1 with TRBJ2-1, with a possible D match to TRBD1 (5 bases). The CDR3 spans 12 residues. Germline lookup yields CDR1 DFQATT and CDR2 SNEGSKA (reference sequence). V was pared by 5 bases and J by 8 bases, with 13 bases between. As DNA, the CDR3 is TGCAGTGCTTATAGGGGTAAGGATGAGCAGTTCTTC. Amino acids: CSAYRGKDEQFF.

This clonotype was counted a few times. The genes are TRBV20-1 and TRBJ2-1; TRBD2 aligns across 12 bases. The CDR3 spans 14 residues. The germline CDR1 and CDR2 sequences are DFQATT and SNEGSKA (reference sequence). V lost 3 bases to trimming and J lost 9 bases; unmatched junction nucleotides: 6. CDR3 bases: TGCAGTGCTAGGGCGACTAGCGGGAGTAGTGAGCAGTTCTTC. Amino acid sequence: CSARATSGSSEQFF.

This clonotype was seen repeatedly, ten times or more. This sequence joins TRBV5-1 and TRBJ2-7; 7 bases are a match to TRBD2. With 4 bases clipped from V and 1 base from J, the junction kept 5 bases outside the gene matches. The CDR3 covers 14 residues. CDR1 is SGHRS, CDR2 YFSETQ, per germline. DNA of the CDR3: TGCGCCAGCAGCCCAAGCGGGGCTTCCTACGAGCAGTACTTC. It codes for CASSPSGASYEQYF.

This clonotype turned up a few times. The chain employs TRBV28 and TRBJ2-7; the match to TRBD1 covers 10 bases. J gave up 0 bases and V 4 bases, and 3 bases lay outside the gene matches. The CDR3 totals 15 residues. CDR1 and CDR2 (germline): MDHEN, SYDVKM. The CDR3 DNA reads as TGTGCCAGCAGTTGGGACAGGGGATTCTCCTACGAGCAGTACTTC. It is translated as CASSWDRGFSYEQYF.

With regard to this clonotype: A much larger clone differs from this one at a single base, so this may be a read error. This chain connects TRBV9 to TRBJ2-2, with D tentatively TRBD1 or TRBD2 (6 bases each). This CDR3 has 15 amino acids. Germline CDR1 reads SGDLS; CDR2 reads YYNGEE. V lost 0 bases to trimming and J lost 10 bases, with 16 bases between them. The CDR3 protein is CASSVGDGGPVELFF. CDR3 bases: TGTGCCAGCAGCGTAGGTGACGGGGGCCCCGTGGAGCTGTTTTTT.

This clonotype was observed many times. The junction and the germline gene differ at one end; a read error may be behind it. The CDR3 region is CASSLAGGPTAELFF. The CDR3 DNA reads TGTGCCAGCAGCTTGGCTGGGGGCCCGACCGCGGAGCTGTTTTTT. The chain carries TRBV5-5 and TRBJ2-2, with a possible D match to TRBD1 (6 bases). The CDR3 spans 15 residues. Germline V gene data show CDR1 as SGHKS and CDR2 as YYEKEE (reference sequence). The whole variable domain, filled in from reference TRBV5-5 and TRBJ2-2, reads DAGVTQSPTHLIKTRGQQVTLRCSPISGHKSVSWYQQVLGQGPQFIFQYYEKEERGRGNFPDRFSARQFPNYSSELNVNALLLGDSALYLCASSLAGGPTAELFFGEGSRLTVL.

Ten or more counts support this clonotype. V usage is TRBV9 and J usage is TRBJ2-7; D might be TRBD1 or TRBD2, each matching 6 bases. Germline CDR1 reads SGDLS; CDR2 reads YYNGEE. The CDR3 spans 17 residues. With 0 bases removed from V and 0 bases from J, the gap between germline ends came to 16 bases. CDR3: CASSVDSRGPHSYEQYF. The CDR3 DNA reads as TGTGCCAGCAGCGTAGATAGCCGGGGGCCCCACTCCTACGAGCAGTACTTC.

This clonotype was seen at least ten times. The chain couples TRBV10-2 to TRBJ2-1; 9 bases are shared with TRBD2. The germline CDR1 and CDR2 sequences are WSHSY and SAAADI. The CDR3 is made up of 15 amino acids. V lost 6 bases and J lost 4; bases outside the gene matches: 7. The CDR3 here is CASRDSGGRYNEQFF. In DNA, the CDR3 is TGCGCCAGCAGGGACAGCGGGGGGCGGTACAATGAGCAGTTCTTC.

For this clonotype: This clone may be a read error of a much larger clone one base away. The chain couples TRBV6-6 to TRBJ2-7; D not certain. Germline CDR1 is MNHNY and CDR2 is SVGAGI (reference sequence). Trimming shortened V by 5 bases and J by 2 bases, and 4 bases separated the two germline ends. CDR3 size: 11 residues. This CDR3 is CASSVTYEQYF. In nucleotides, the CDR3 is TGTGCCAGCAGTGTGACCTACGAGCAGTACTTC.

This clonotype was counted at least ten times. The chain has TRBV12-3 or TRBV12-4 and TRBJ2-7, with 10 nucleotides matching TRBD1. V lost 7 bases and J lost 4; bases outside the gene matches: 7. The CDR3 contains 14 residues. CDR3 sequence reads: CASKPGQGPYEQYF. The CDR3 DNA sequence: TGTGCCAGCAAACCGGGACAGGGGCCATACGAGCAGTACTTC.

This clonotype was counted many times. The chain couples TRBV5-1 to TRBJ2-1, with D possibly being TRBD2 (5 bases). The ends were cut back, 4 bases at V and 9 bases at J, with 20 bases in the middle. Germline V gene lookup returns CDR1 SGHRS and CDR2 YFSETQ. The CDR3 contains 15 residues. Written as DNA, the CDR3 is TGCGCCAGCAGCCCCAAGGGTATACGAGGAGGTGAGCAGTTCTTC. Residues: CASSPKGIRGGEQFF.

This clonotype appeared a few times. J is TRBJ2-7 and V is TRBV6-4; 7 bases agree with TRBD1. This CDR3 comprises 16 residues. Germline trimming cut 0 bases from V and 3 bases from J; bases unmatched to any gene: 8. Germline V gene sequence: CDR1 MRHNA, CDR2 SNTAGT. DNA for the CDR3: TGTGCCAGCAGTGACTCTACAGGGGAAGGGGTCTACGAGCAGTACTTC. Amino acids: CASSDSTGEGVYEQYF.

The chain carries TRBV29-1 and TRBJ2-1; D is undetermined. Germline V gene data show CDR1 as SQVTM and CDR2 as ANQGSEA. This CDR3 is built from 10 residues. In nucleotides, the CDR3 is TGCATCGCTACCCCTGATGAGCAGTTCTTC. Protein sequence: CIATPDEQFF.